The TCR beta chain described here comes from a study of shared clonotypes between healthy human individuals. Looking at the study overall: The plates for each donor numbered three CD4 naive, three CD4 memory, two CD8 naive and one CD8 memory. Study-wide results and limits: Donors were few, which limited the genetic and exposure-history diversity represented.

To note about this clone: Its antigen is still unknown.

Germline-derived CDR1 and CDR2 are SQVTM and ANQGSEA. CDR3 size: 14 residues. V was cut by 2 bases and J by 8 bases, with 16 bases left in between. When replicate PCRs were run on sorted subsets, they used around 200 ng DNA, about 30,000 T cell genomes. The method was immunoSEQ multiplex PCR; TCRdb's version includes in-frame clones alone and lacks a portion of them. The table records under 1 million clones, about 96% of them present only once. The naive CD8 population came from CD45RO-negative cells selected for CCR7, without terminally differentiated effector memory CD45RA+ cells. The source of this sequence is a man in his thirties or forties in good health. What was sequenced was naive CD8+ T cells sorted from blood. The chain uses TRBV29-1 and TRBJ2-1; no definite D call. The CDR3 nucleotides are TGCAGCGTTGAATCGACACTCATCGCCCATGAGCAGTTCTTC. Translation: CSVESTLIAHEQFF.